This T cell receptor beta chain originates from a study of blood T cell repertoires in COVID-19. Looking at the study overall: T cells, B-cell-depleted T cells, or PBMCs supplied cDNA or gDNA.

Repertoires were generated with immunoSEQ multiplex PCR, while TCRdb's copy carries only in-frame clones and drops some. The sample yields 200,000 to 300,000 clones, about 81% seen once. This CDR3 has 14 amino acids. The V end was cut by 6 bases, the J end by 2 bases, with 13 bases between. Germline V gene sequence: CDR1 MNHEY, CDR2 SMNVEV (reference sequence). The sequencing sample was made of peripheral blood. The chain employs TRBV27 and TRBJ2-5; D is unclear. This clonotype was sampled from an older woman with active or convalescent COVID-19. The CDR3 sequence: CASSQYQLQETQYF. In DNA, the CDR3 is TGTGCCAGCAGCCAATATCAACTTCAAGAGACCCAGTACTTC.